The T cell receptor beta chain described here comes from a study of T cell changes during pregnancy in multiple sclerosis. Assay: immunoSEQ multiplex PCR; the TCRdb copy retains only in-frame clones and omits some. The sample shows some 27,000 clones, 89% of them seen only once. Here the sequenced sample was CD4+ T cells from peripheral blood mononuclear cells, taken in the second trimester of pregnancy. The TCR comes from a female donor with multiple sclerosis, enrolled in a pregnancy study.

CDR3 DNA sequence: TGTGCCAGCAGCTTGGTGTATGGACTAGCGGGGTACACCGGGGAGCTGTTTTTT. Its protein is CASSLVYGLAGYTGELFF. V usage is TRBV5-4 and J usage is TRBJ2-2; TRBD2 matches 12 bases. The V gene's germline CDR1 is SGHNT and CDR2 YYREEE (reference sequence). J gave up 3 bases and V 0 bases, and 6 bases lay outside the gene matches. This CDR3 has 18 residues.